What follows is one T cell receptor beta chain and its context. The data were taken from a study of long-term antiretroviral therapy in people with HIV. Across the study: Specimens dating back about a decade before the 2015 immediate-ART recommendation are the oldest included.

This was the immunoSEQ v3.0 assay at survey level. Method: immunoSEQ multiplex PCR; TCRdb's copy keeps in-frame clones and lacks some. The sample has tens of thousands of clones, around 82% seen once. Per germline, CDR1 SGDLS and CDR2 YYNGEE. V lost 3 bases and J lost 0, with 7 bases in between. The CDR3 loop spans 14 amino acids. J is TRBJ1-5 and V is TRBV9, with no clear D. Sequences were derived from unsorted PBMCs, sampled 0.4 years before starting antiretroviral therapy. This clonotype originated in a man aged 18 to 29 with HIV. CDR3 sequence reads: CASSAQHSNQPQHF. Written as DNA, the CDR3 is TGTGCCAGCAGCGCACAGCATAGCAATCAGCCCCAGCATTTT.